A single sample gave rise to the 32 T cell receptor beta chains below, sequenced in a study of cytomegalovirus exposure and HLA in healthy donors. PCR used 60 Vbeta primers and 13 Jbeta primers. TCRdb's table, derived via immunoSEQ multiplex PCR, lists solely in-frame clones and lacks some. The repertoire holds approximately 160,000 clones, 75% to 85% seen once, with about 1.9% in the top ten. Sample: PBMCs. The origin of the receptors is a woman under 30 in good health and CMV-seronegative.

V usage is TRBV7-2 and J usage is TRBJ2-5, with 9 bases that match TRBD2. The tail of the sequence fits TRBJ2-7 better, so the J call may be wrong. Per the germline V gene, CDR1 is SGHTA and CDR2 is FQGNSA. CDR3 length: 21 residues. CDR3 in DNA: TGTGCCAGCAGCTTAGCCCCCAACCTTTCTAGCGGGGACTACCTCTCCTACGAGCAGTACTTC. It encodes CASSLAPNLSSGDYLSYEQYF.

The chain has TRBV2 and TRBJ1-4; TRBD1 aligns across 7 bases. V was clipped by 6 bases and J by 4 bases; unmatched bases: 5. The CDR3 is 14 residues long. Germline V gene sequence: CDR1 SNHLY, CDR2 FYNNEI. CDR3 loop: CASRLDRSNEKLFF. The CDR3 DNA sequence: TGTGCCAGCAGGCTGGACAGGAGTAATGAAAAACTGTTTTTT.

V is TRBV6-1 and J is TRBJ2-1, with D possibly TRBD2 on 6 matching bases. CDR1 MNHNS and CDR2 SASEGT come from the germline V gene. CDR3 length: 13 residues. V was shortened by 10 bases and J by 8 bases, with 18 bases between the two germline ends. The CDR3 DNA reads TGTGCCATCATGACGGGGGTATTGTATGAGCAGTTCTTC. Its protein is CAIMTGVLYEQFF.

This chain connects TRBV7-9 to TRBJ1-4; 7 bases match TRBD1. Trimming at V came to 3 bases and at J to 0 bases, leaving 7 bases not matched to a gene. Germline-derived CDR1 and CDR2 are SEHNR and FQNEAQ (reference sequence). The CDR3 has 17 amino acids. The CDR3 DNA is TGTGCCAGCAGCTTGGACCGGGACAGTGCAACTAATGAAAAACTGTTTTTT. Its protein product is CASSLDRDSATNEKLFF.

The table lists this clone with a count of one. The CDR3 DNA reads TGTGCCAGCAGTCCACTACAGGGGGCCGGAGGCCTTCATCAGCCCCAGCATTTT. Its protein is CASSPLQGAGGLHQPQHF. This chain uses TRBV7-6 with TRBJ1-5; 9 nucleotides agree with TRBD1. The germline CDR1 and CDR2 sequences are SGHVS and FNYEAQ. V lost 6 bases and J lost 5; bases outside the gene matches: 17. The CDR3 runs to 18 residues.

The gene calls are TRBV11-3 and TRBJ1-3; unclear D gene. Trimming took 4 bases from V and 4 from J, leaving 17 bases between them. The V gene's germline CDR1 is SGHNT and CDR2 YENEEA. CDR3 length: 16 residues. This CDR3 is CASSSHSVGSGNTIYF. In DNA form, the CDR3 reads TGTGCCAGCAGCTCACACTCGGTCGGGTCCGGAAACACCATATATTTT.

There are a few counts of this clone. The J gene is TRBJ2-7, the V gene TRBV9; weak D call: TRBD2 (5 bases). The CDR3 is 14 residues long. Germline CDR1 and CDR2: SGDLS and YYNGEE. The V end was cut by 3 bases, the J end by 6 bases, with 16 bases between. This CDR3 is CASSAATGSSEQYF. The CDR3 DNA is TGTGCCAGCAGCGCCGCAACGGGGTCCAGCGAGCAGTACTTC.

V usage is TRBV5-1 and J usage is TRBJ1-6; 9 bases line up with TRBD1. This CDR3 has 16 residues. CDR1 and CDR2 from the germline V gene are SGHRS and YFSETQ. Trimming took 0 bases from V and 9 from J; bases not matched to a gene: 7. This CDR3 reads CASSLAGQGFGSPLHF. The CDR3 coding sequence is TGCGCCAGCAGCTTGGCAGGACAGGGGTTCGGTTCACCCCTCCACTTT.

This clone was found once. V is TRBV9 and J is TRBJ2-5; 7 nucleotides line up with TRBD1. There are 16 residues in the CDR3. The V and J ends lost 0 bases and 2 bases, in that order; junction bases with no gene match: 7. Germline CDR1 reads SGDLS; CDR2 reads YYNGEE. CDR3 sequence: CASSVGVGTAQETQYF. The CDR3 DNA is TGTGCCAGCAGCGTAGGGGTCGGGACAGCGCAAGAGACCCAGTACTTC.

Worth noting for this clone: At one of its ends the junction is not consistent with the germline gene, which may arise from a read error. This rearrangement joins TRBV6-1 to TRBJ1-1, with no clear D. Germline CDR1 is MNHNS and CDR2 is SASEGT. The CDR3 extends over 13 amino acids. Here the CDR3 reads CASREALNTEAFF. DNA for the CDR3: TGTGCCAGCAGAGAAGCCTTGAACACTGAAGCTTTCTTT.

The V and J genes are TRBV5-1 and TRBJ1-1, with TRBD1 as a possible D gene (6 bases). Germline CDR1 and CDR2: SGHRS and YFSETQ. V lost 4 bases and J 1 base, leaving 14 bases between the germline ends. CDR3 length: 15 amino acids. The CDR3 loop reads CASSPRTDPNTEAFF. CDR3 DNA sequence: TGCGCCAGCAGCCCAAGGACAGATCCGAACACTGAAGCTTTCTTT.

V and J are TRBV2 and TRBJ2-2; 9 bases are a match to TRBD1. The trim removed 9 bases at V and 4 bases at J, leaving 6 bases unmatched. The CDR3 loop spans 14 amino acids. The germline gives CDR1 SNHLY, CDR2 FYNNEI. CDR3 amino acids: CARWTGEATGELFF. CDR3 DNA: TGTGCCAGGTGGACAGGGGAAGCCACCGGGGAGCTGTTTTTT.

This clone came up a few times. This rearrangement joins TRBV5-1 to TRBJ2-1; D might be TRBD2 (6 bases). This CDR3 has 15 residues. Trimming took off 4 bases at V and 3 bases at J, with 14 bases between the two ends. In germline, CDR1 is SGHRS, CDR2 YFSETQ. The CDR3 DNA follows: TGCGCCAGCAGCGTCGGGGGAGGCCTCTACAATGAGCAGTTCTTC. Amino acids: CASSVGGGLYNEQFF.

The genes are TRBV5-1 and TRBJ2-3, with a weak D call TRBD1 (6 bases). The CDR3 consists of 12 residues. Germline V gives CDR1 SGHRS, CDR2 YFSETQ. CDR3: CGTGMGPDTQYF. CDR3 sequence (DNA): TGCGGCACAGGGATGGGTCCGGATACGCAGTATTTT. The full variable domain, in which reference TRBV5-1 and TRBJ2-3 provide the parts outside the CDR3, is KAGVTQTPRYLIKTRGQQVTLSCSPISGHRSVSWYQQTPGQGLQFLFEYFSETQRNKGNFPGRFSGRQFSNSRSEMNVSTLELGDSALYLCGTGMGPDTQYFGPGTRLTVL.

This rearrangement joins TRBV6-5 to TRBJ2-2; TRBD2 might be the D (5 bases). The CDR3 runs 14 residues. Germline V CDR1 and CDR2: MNHEY, SVGAGI. The V gene lost 6 bases and the J gene lost 3 bases, with 11 bases spanning the gap. The CDR3 region is CASSLGRDTGELFF. Here the CDR3 DNA reads TGTGCCAGCAGCCTAGGGCGGGACACCGGGGAGCTGTTTTTT.

V gene TRBV6-1 combines with J gene TRBJ1-1, with TRBD1 matching 7 bases. The germline V gene has CDR1 MNHNS and CDR2 SASEGT. CDR3 size: 14 residues. V was pared by 1 base and J by 5 bases, with 4 bases of the junction left unmatched. In nucleotides, the CDR3 is TGTGCCAGCAGTGAAGGACAGGGAGAGACTGAAGCTTTCTTT. Translating gives CASSEGQGETEAFF.

The CDR3 coding sequence is TGCGCCAGCAGCTTGGGGGGGACAGACCAAGAGACCCAGTACTTC. Its protein product is CASSLGGTDQETQYF. The gene calls are TRBV5-1 and TRBJ2-5; TRBD1 matches 7 bases. Germline values: CDR1 SGHRS, CDR2 YFSETQ. This CDR3 is built from 15 residues. Trimming at V came to 0 bases and at J to 0 bases, leaving 2 bases not matched to a gene.

The rearrangement joins TRBV10-1 to TRBJ2-1; maybe TRBD2 (5 bases). Germline-derived CDR1 and CDR2 are WNHNN and SYGVQD (reference sequence). CDR3 size: 15 residues. Between the trimmed V and J ends, which lost 0 bases and 2 bases, there was a span of 8 bases. CDR3 sequence: CASSESVGAYNEQFF. CDR3 sequence (DNA): TGCGCCAGCAGTGAGTCGGTGGGAGCCTACAATGAGCAGTTCTTC.

CDR3 in DNA: TGTGCCAGCAGTACCTGGACTAGCTCCTACAATGAGCAGTTCTTC. Translation: CASSTWTSSYNEQFF. The chain has TRBV6-5 and TRBJ2-1; TRBD2 matches at 7 bases. Losses at the gene ends were 5 bases for V and 0 bases for J; bases not matched to a gene: 4. Per the germline V gene, CDR1 is MNHEY and CDR2 is SVGAGI. The CDR3 loop spans 15 amino acids.

The chain employs TRBV6-6 and TRBJ1-4, with D maybe TRBD1 (6 bases). CDR3 length equals 13 residues. Trimming cost V 8 bases and J 7 bases, with 14 bases left between them. CDR1 is MNHNY and CDR2 is SVGAGI in the germline V gene (reference sequence). Here the CDR3 reads CASEGGGGEKLFF. CDR3 in DNA: TGTGCCAGCGAGGGAGGGGGAGGTGAAAAACTGTTTTTT.

This clone was found a few times. CDR3 residues: CASSQAKAGVGYNEQFF. CDR3 sequence (DNA): TGCGCCAGCAGCCAAGCAAAAGCGGGAGTAGGGTACAATGAGCAGTTCTTC. This chain connects TRBV4-1 to TRBJ2-1, with 8 bases matching TRBD2. Per germline, CDR1 MGHRA and CDR2 YSYEKL. The V gene end was trimmed by 1 base and the J gene end by 4 bases; junction bases not matched to a gene: 9. The CDR3 consists of 17 residues.

Only a few counts were recorded for this clone. This chain joins TRBV11-1 and TRBJ2-5, with 12 bases fitting TRBD1. The trim removed 8 bases at V and 5 bases at J, leaving 9 bases unmatched. This CDR3 comprises 15 residues. Germline CDR1 reads SGHAT; CDR2 reads FQDESV (reference sequence). CDR3 sequence reads: CASRMGQGAPETQYF. The CDR3 nucleotides are TGTGCCAGCCGCATGGGACAGGGGGCGCCGGAGACCCAGTACTTC.

Within the sample, this clone is medium-sized. J is TRBJ2-5 and V is TRBV5-4, with D perhaps TRBD1 (6 bases). The CDR3 length is 14 residues. V lost 4 bases, J lost 5 bases, and 15 bases lay in between. The germline CDR1 and CDR2 sequences are SGHNT and YYREEE (reference sequence). The CDR3 region is CASSLQGSAETQYF. CDR3 sequence (DNA): TGTGCCAGCAGCCTACAGGGTTCCGCCGAGACCCAGTACTTC.

Worth noting for this clone: The junction and the germline gene differ at one end; a read error may be behind it. This rearrangement joins TRBV7-9 to TRBJ1-5; D is undetermined. The CDR3 runs to 12 residues. The germline V gene encodes CDR1 SEHNR and CDR2 FQNEAQ (reference sequence). The CDR3, as DNA: TGTGCCAGCAGCTTAGTGGGCCAGCCTCAGCATTTT. Its translation is CASSLVGQPQHF.

The chain links TRBV4-1 to TRBJ2-2, with 9 bases aligning to TRBD2. CDR3 length: 15 amino acids. CDR1 and CDR2 from the germline V gene are MGHRA and YSYEKL. With 0 bases clipped from V and 13 bases from J, the junction kept 9 bases outside the gene matches. The DNA of the CDR3 is TGCGCCAGCAGCCAAGATAGGGGTAGCGGGAGAGTGCTGTTTTTT. It is translated as CASSQDRGSGRVLFF.

This clone was counted between two and nine times. This chain uses TRBV29-1 with TRBJ1-2; maybe TRBD1 (5 bases). Germline values: CDR1 SQVTM, CDR2 ANQGSEA. Trimming stripped 1 base from V and 5 bases from J, with 8 bases between. The CDR3 length is 12 residues. The CDR3 DNA is TGCAGCGTTGAAGGGGGCTGGTATGGCTACACCTTC. It yields the protein CSVEGGWYGYTF.

This rearrangement joins TRBV27 to TRBJ2-7; D might be TRBD1 (5 bases). This CDR3 comprises 15 residues. Per the germline V gene, CDR1 is MNHEY and CDR2 is SMNVEV (reference sequence). Trimming shortened V by 6 bases and J by 1 base, and 16 bases separated the two germline ends. The CDR3 reads CASSLGAHRSYEQYF. The CDR3 DNA sequence: TGTGCCAGCAGCCTTGGGGCTCACCGATCCTACGAGCAGTACTTC.

The chain links TRBV11-2 to TRBJ2-1; 9 positions match TRBD2. The CDR3 covers 17 residues. Germline CDR1 is SGHAT and CDR2 is FQNNGV. V lost 1 base and J lost 4; bases outside the gene matches: 8. The CDR3 loop reads CASSLVPSGVIYNEQFF. The DNA for the CDR3 is TGTGCCAGCAGCTTAGTCCCTAGCGGGGTTATATACAATGAGCAGTTCTTC.

The rearrangement joins TRBV11-2 to TRBJ1-1, with TRBD1 matching 7 bases. Germline CDR1 SGHAT, CDR2 FQNNGV. The CDR3 is 15 residues long. V gave up 5 bases and J gave up 1 base; unmatched junction bases: 7. CDR3 sequence (DNA): TGTGCCAGCAGCCTAGGGGGCCTAACGAACACTGAAGCTTTCTTT. Its translation: CASSLGGLTNTEAFF.

This chain uses TRBV12-5 with TRBJ1-1; D unclear. The CDR3 contains 13 residues. Trimming pared 3 bases from V and 4 bases from J, leaving 9 bases between. Per germline, CDR1 LGHNT and CDR2 FRNRAP. CDR3 coding DNA: TGTGCTAGTGGTTTCGAAGCGGGCACTGAAGCTTTCTTT. It encodes CASGFEAGTEAFF.

The rearrangement joins TRBV7-2 to TRBJ2-1; unclear D gene. Germline CDR1 SGHTA, CDR2 FQGNSA. Trimming shortened V by 1 base and J by 4 bases, and 11 bases separated the two germline ends. There are 15 residues in the CDR3. The CDR3 sequence is CASSLVAAEYNEQFF. The CDR3 bases are TGTGCCAGCAGCTTAGTGGCGGCAGAATACAATGAGCAGTTCTTC.

The genes are TRBV10-3 and TRBJ1-1; a possible D gene is TRBD1 (6 bases). Germline loops: CDR1 ENHRY, CDR2 SYGVKD. The CDR3 is 12 amino acids. V lost 9 bases and J lost 1, with 9 bases in between. CDR3 DNA: TGTGCCATAGGGGGAACGAACACTGAAGCTTTCTTT. The encoded protein is CAIGGTNTEAFF.